These 25 T cell receptor beta chains were all obtained from the same sample, sequenced in a study of blood T cells in healthy people across ages. Then a second PCR, running roughly 7 to 11 cycles, was carried out with a sample-barcoded 5' primer and a J-beta primer mix. Each CDR3 protein gets one entry after TCRdb re-called the 5' RACE reads with MiXCR. Of 540,000 or so distinct CDR3 sequences listed, around 48% were seen once; the top ten hold around 24%. The sequencing sample was made of blood. The receptors originated from an older man in good health.

This chain uses TRBV29-1 with TRBJ1-2; no clear D. The CDR3 runs to 11 residues. From germline, CDR1 is SQVTM and CDR2 ANQGSEA. V was trimmed by 3 bases and J by 8 bases, leaving 10 bases between them. The CDR3: CSVERARGYTF. The CDR3, as DNA: TGCAGCGTTGAGCGCGCCCGGGGCTACACCTTC.

In this sample, this clonotype turned up a few times. This sequence joins TRBV9 and TRBJ2-3; unclear D gene. V gave up 0 bases and J gave up 6 bases, with 11 bases separating them. The germline V gene encodes CDR1 SGDLS and CDR2 YYNGEE. CDR3 length: 14 residues. CDR3 DNA: TGTGCCAGCAGCGTAGAGGCAGGTCGGGATACGCAGTATTTT. Translating gives CASSVEAGRDTQYF.

In its sample, this clonotype was seen a few times. The gene calls are TRBV7-6 and TRBJ2-7; the match to TRBD1 covers 7 bases. Germline CDR1 SGHVS, CDR2 FNYEAQ. V gave up 5 bases and J gave up 2 bases; unmatched junction bases: 9. There are 15 residues in the CDR3. In nucleotides, the CDR3 is TGTGCCAGCAGCATTAATCCCGGGACAGCCTACGAGCAGTACTTC. Translation: CASSINPGTAYEQYF.

This clonotype was observed a few times. The chain is built from TRBV28 and TRBJ1-4; D is undetermined. This CDR3 region has 13 residues. The V gene's germline CDR1 is MDHEN and CDR2 SYDVKM. V lost 2 bases to trimming and J lost 8 bases, with 9 bases between them. The CDR3 nucleotides read TGTGCCAGCAGTTTACCAGGAAAGGAAAAACTGTTTTTT. This gives the protein CASSLPGKEKLFF.

The rearrangement links TRBV4-1 to TRBJ2-2, with D possibly being TRBD1 (5 bases). Germline-derived CDR1 and CDR2 are MGHRA and YSYEKL. The CDR3 is made up of 16 amino acids. Trimming took off 4 bases at V and 1 base at J, with 13 bases between the two ends. The CDR3 region has the DNA TGCGCCAGCAGCCCCGGGCCCCAGGGGAACACCGGGGAGCTGTTTTTT. Its translation is CASSPGPQGNTGELFF.

In its sample, this clonotype was seen a few times. Mismatch with germline at one junction end may stem from a read error. This CDR3 reads CRASRGSTNEKLFF. Written as DNA, the CDR3 is TGCAGGGCTAGCAGGGGGTCCACTAATGAAAAACTGTTTTTT. The chain uses TRBV20-1 and TRBJ1-4; 7 bases line up with TRBD1. CDR3 length: 14 residues. The germline V gene has CDR1 DFQATT and CDR2 SNEGSKA (reference sequence).

This clonotype was counted a few times. The rearrangement uses TRBV20-1 and TRBJ2-2, with 10 bases lining up with TRBD2. The V gene's germline CDR1 is DFQATT and CDR2 SNEGSKA (reference sequence). This CDR3 comprises 15 residues. Trimming removed 6 bases from V and 7 bases from J; junction bases left unmatched: 11. CDR3 sequence: CSAHWASGGGGELFF. CDR3 bases: TGCAGTGCCCATTGGGCTAGCGGGGGAGGCGGGGAGCTGTTTTTT.

The V gene is TRBV20-1, the J gene TRBJ1-1; no clear D gene. CDR1 and CDR2 from the germline V gene are DFQATT and SNEGSKA (reference sequence). The CDR3 has 14 amino acids. Trimming stripped 0 bases from V and 1 base from J, with 9 bases between. CDR3 in amino acids: CSARDPSPNTEAFF. The CDR3 coding sequence is TGCAGTGCTAGAGATCCGTCACCGAACACTGAAGCTTTCTTT.

The sample holds a few counts of this clonotype. J is TRBJ1-2 and V is TRBV5-1; D is unresolved. The CDR3 has 15 residues. V dropped 4 bases and J dropped 1 base, with 14 bases sitting between them. The germline gives CDR1 SGHRS, CDR2 YFSETQ. The DNA for the CDR3 is TGCGCCAGCAGCAAGCCGACGGATGATAACTATGGCTACACCTTC. Protein product: CASSKPTDDNYGYTF.

This clonotype appeared a few times. The chain carries TRBV11-3 and TRBJ2-1; 11 positions agree with TRBD2. Trimming took 5 bases from V and 4 from J; bases not matched to a gene: 4. The V gene's germline CDR1 is SGHNT and CDR2 YENEEA. CDR3 length equals 15 residues. The CDR3, as DNA: TGTGCCAGCAGCCAGACTAGCGGGAAATACAATGAGCAGTTCTTC. Translated, it gives CASSQTSGKYNEQFF.

This chain uses TRBV9 with TRBJ2-5, with unresolved D. The CDR3 sequence is 14 residues long. CDR1 and CDR2 from the germline V gene are SGDLS and YYNGEE. The V gene lost 0 bases and the J gene lost 3 bases, with 9 bases spanning the gap. The CDR3 bases are TGTGCCAGCAGCGTAGGTCAGCTTAAAGAGACCCAGTACTTC. This encodes CASSVGQLKETQYF.

In its sample, this clonotype was seen a few times. The rearrangement uses TRBV28 and TRBJ2-3; 8 bases line up with TRBD1. Losses at the gene ends were 10 bases for V and 6 bases for J; bases not matched to a gene: 12. Germline CDR1 reads MDHEN; CDR2 reads SYDVKM. The CDR3 has 14 amino acids. This chain's CDR3 is CATRGQTGDDTQYF. The CDR3 DNA reads as TGTGCCACCCGGGGCCAGACAGGGGATGATACGCAGTATTTT.

The chain carries TRBV2 and TRBJ2-3; D is unclear. Germline-derived CDR1 and CDR2 are SNHLY and FYNNEI. V was trimmed by 5 bases and J by 0 bases, leaving 9 bases between them. The CDR3 totals 14 residues. CDR3 DNA: TGTGCCAGCAGTCTATACTCTAGCACAGATACGCAGTATTTT. Protein product: CASSLYSSTDTQYF.

This clonotype was seen more than once but under ten times. The chain uses TRBV20-1 and TRBJ2-7; D is perhaps TRBD1 (7 bases). V was cut by 4 bases and J by 2 bases, with 12 bases left in between. The CDR3 consists of 13 residues. Germline V gives CDR1 DFQATT, CDR2 SNEGSKA (reference sequence). CDR3 loop: CSATGDRAYEQYF. Here the CDR3 DNA reads TGCAGTGCTACGGGAGACAGGGCCTACGAGCAGTACTTC.

This clonotype was seen only a few times. The chain carries TRBV20-1 and TRBJ2-1, with 7 bases lining up with TRBD2. The CDR3 is 12 residues long. V dropped 7 bases and J dropped 5; count of bases not matched to a gene: 5. Germline V gives CDR1 DFQATT, CDR2 SNEGSKA (reference sequence). In DNA, the CDR3 is TGCAGTGGGGCTAGCGGCAACAATGAGCAGTTCTTC. It yields the protein CSGASGNNEQFF.

The V and J genes are TRBV2 and TRBJ2-1; 13 bases align to TRBD2. V trimming: 6 bases; J trimming: 2 bases; junction bases outside the gene matches: 13. Germline V gene lookup returns CDR1 SNHLY and CDR2 FYNNEI. There are 19 residues in the CDR3. The CDR3 nucleotides read TGTGCCAGCAGCTCTAGCCGACTAGCGGGGGGAAGCCCCTACAATGAGCAGTTCTTC. Encoded protein: CASSSSRLAGGSPYNEQFF. Variable domain in full (rest from reference TRBV2 and TRBJ2-1): EPEVTQTPSHQVTQMGQEVILRCVPISNHLYFYWYRQILGQKVEFLVSFYNNEISEKSEIFDDQFSVERPDGSNFTLKIRSTKLEDSAMYFCASSSSRLAGGSPYNEQFFGPGTRLTVL.

The chain combines TRBV29-1 with TRBJ2-7; 9 nucleotides agree with TRBD2. The J call may be faulty, since TRBJ2-5 better matches the DNA end. This CDR3 comprises 13 residues. The germline gives CDR1 SQVTM, CDR2 ANQGSEA. The CDR3 spells CSVGAGGAETQYF. The CDR3 DNA follows: TGCAGCGTTGGAGCGGGAGGTGCGGAGACCCAGTACTTC.

This clonotype turned up a few times. The chain joins TRBV10-3 to TRBJ2-4; TRBD2 agrees at 9 bases. This CDR3 has 16 residues. Losses at the gene ends were 0 bases for V and 9 bases for J; bases not matched to a gene: 9. CDR1 is ENHRY, CDR2 SYGVKD, per germline. In DNA form, the CDR3 reads TGTGCCATCAGTGAGTCGACTCCCGCGGGAGGGGGCATTCAGTACTTC. The encoded protein is CAISESTPAGGGIQYF.

The chain joins TRBV7-2 to TRBJ2-7; TRBD1 is a possible D gene (6 bases). V was shortened by 1 base and J by 6 bases, with 13 bases between the two germline ends. The CDR3 extends over 14 amino acids. The V gene's germline CDR1 is SGHTA and CDR2 FQGNSA. DNA for the CDR3: TGTGCCAGCAGCTTAGGGGGGCGGTCGGGCGAGCAGTACTTC. Translated: CASSLGGRSGEQYF.

A few counts support this clonotype. The CDR3 DNA is TGTGCCAGCAGCCAAGACCGGGACTGGCTTCAGCAGTACTTC. It encodes CASSQDRDWLQQYF. The J gene is TRBJ2-7, the V gene TRBV3-1, with D possibly TRBD2 on 6 matching bases. Germline V CDR1 and CDR2: LGHDT, YNNKEL (reference sequence). The V gene lost 0 bases and the J gene lost 8 bases, with 14 bases spanning the gap. The CDR3 is made up of 14 amino acids.

In regard to this clonotype: A junction end diverges from the germline sequence, so it may reflect a read error. J is TRBJ2-1 and V is TRBV7-7; 14 positions match TRBD2. From germline, CDR1 is SSHAT and CDR2 FNYEAQ (reference sequence). The CDR3 is made up of 16 amino acids. The CDR3 DNA follows: TGTGCTAGCAGCATGGGACTAGCGGGAGTTCAGGATGAGCAGTTCTTC. Translating gives CASSMGLAGVQDEQFF.

As for this clonotype: Compared with germline, one end of the junction differs, possibly owing to a read error. The chain carries TRBV5-1 and TRBJ1-2, with D uncertain. This CDR3 is built from 14 residues. Germline loops: CDR1 SGHRS, CDR2 YFSETQ. The DNA for the CDR3 is TGCGCCAGCAGTTTGGAGGGCATGAACTATGGCTACACCTTC. Translating it yields CASSLEGMNYGYTF.

As for this clonotype: The junction and the germline gene differ at one end; a read error may be behind it. The V and J genes are TRBV18 and TRBJ2-1, with D perhaps assigned TRBD1 or TRBD2 (5 bases each). CDR1 and CDR2 (germline): KGHSH, LQKENI. The CDR3 extends over 16 amino acids. The CDR3 DNA reads as TGTGCCAGCTCACCCTCCCGGGACGGCGCCTACGATGAGCAGTTCTTC. Translation gives CASSPSRDGAYDEQFF.

The rearrangement links TRBV20-1 to TRBJ2-3, with D tentatively TRBD1 (6 bases). V was clipped by 1 base and J by 2 bases, with 19 bases between them. CDR1 is DFQATT, CDR2 SNEGSKA, per germline (reference sequence). The CDR3 is made up of 17 amino acids. The CDR3 DNA reads TGCAGTGCTAGAGGGGGTAGGGGGTACGGGAACACAGATACGCAGTATTTT. Translated: CSARGGRGYGNTDTQYF.

This clonotype was observed a handful of times. The chain joins TRBV28 to TRBJ1-2; no clear D gene. Germline V gene data show CDR1 as MDHEN and CDR2 as SYDVKM. The CDR3 is 13 amino acids. V gave up 6 bases and J gave up 4 bases, with 12 bases separating them. The chain's CDR3 is CASRTQGSYGYTF. The CDR3 DNA reads as TGTGCCAGCAGAACACAAGGAAGCTATGGCTACACCTTC.